This T cell receptor beta chain was recovered during a study of CXCR3-negative and CXCR3-positive naive CD8 T cells. Study outcomes and limitations: Partially decreased CXCR3 expression was recorded after cryopreservation, and fresh PBMCs were used in most assays. Whereas both naive subsets had comparably high diversity, memory CD8+ cells had much lower diversity. In naive cells, CXCR3-negative and CXCR3-positive subsets had similar TRBV-TRBJ usage; memory cells differed.

The CDR3 is made up of 18 amino acids. Germline V CDR1 and CDR2: LNHDA, SQIVND (reference sequence). For this clonotype: The antigen remains unidentified.

With UMI labels, 5' RACE was used to prepare the TRB cDNA libraries. Reprocessing the 5' RACE reads, TCRdb reports a single entry for every CDR3 protein and omits DNA. The sample holds tens of thousands of distinct CDR3 sequences. The rearrangement joins TRBV19 to TRBJ2-1; the D call from TCRdb, TRBD2, cannot be confirmed without DNA. This TCR came from a human donor in good health. Some clones in this sample may be carry-over from other donors' samples. Sequenced input: memory CD8+ T cells from blood. CDR3 amino acids: CASSIDSGGARSYNEQFF. The full variable domain, its missing parts supplied by reference TRBV19 and TRBJ2-1, is DGGITQSPKYLFRKEGQNVTLSCEQNLNHDAMYWYRQDPGQGLRLIYYSQIVNDFQKGDIAEGYSVSREKKESFPLTVTSAQKNPTAFYLCASSIDSGGARSYNEQFFGPGTRLTVL.